This T cell receptor beta chain appears in the sequencing data of a study of cytomegalovirus exposure and HLA in healthy donors. Study-level points and caveats: HLA restriction was apparent for most CMV-associated TCR beta chains in a later analysis.

The PCR had 60 Vbeta and 13 Jbeta primers. Profiling relied on immunoSEQ multiplex PCR, and the TCRdb table lists in-frame clones only, not all of them. The sample lists 150,000 to 200,000 clones, over 65% occurring once. Germline CDR1 and CDR2: MNHNY and SVGAGI (reference sequence). The CDR3 sequence is 14 residues long. The ends were cut back, 3 bases at V and 8 bases at J, with 11 bases in the middle. As concerns this clone: The antigen remains undetermined.

Among the donors, all were healthy bone marrow donors. The gene calls are TRBV6-6 and TRBJ1-6, with D possibly being TRBD1 (5 bases). The clonotype originates from a woman in her thirties or forties in good health and CMV-seronegative. The sequencing input was PBMCs. As DNA, the CDR3 is TGTGCCAGCAGTTATACGGGGGACGATTCACCCCTCCACTTT. Translating it yields CASSYTGDDSPLHF.